These 7 T cell receptor beta chains were sequenced from one sample in a study of esophageal squamous cell carcinoma under preoperative chemotherapy listed by TCRdb under 2018. Read against the paper, the sample's time point label means: before preoperative PTX-NDP chemotherapy. Receptors were amplified or captured by PCR. Sequencing used a HiSeq X Ten. TCRdb ran its own pipeline on the public reads, namely fastp trimming at Q25 and MiXCR clone calling, and kept in-frame beta chains. All rows with the same CDR3 protein become a single entry with the most common DNA and genes. The sample table shows about 30,000 distinct CDR3 sequences, and less than 55% are seen once. The ten largest clones capture more than 10% of the sample. Sampling was conducted from a patient given preoperative chemotherapy. The receptors derive from a human donor with esophageal squamous cell carcinoma. The donor label of this sample is uncertain.

V gene TRBV7-8 combines with J gene TRBJ2-3, with D perhaps TRBD1 (6 bases). The DNA matches TRBJ2-7 better at its end, which makes the J call doubtful. The CDR3 has 14 amino acids. Per the germline V gene, CDR1 is SGHVS and CDR2 is FQNEAQ. As DNA, the CDR3 is TGTGCCAGGTCAGGGGATTGGGGCCAAGAGACGCAGTACTTC. Encoded protein: CARSGDWGQETQYF.

J is TRBJ2-5 and V is TRBV7-3; 9 bases match TRBD2. Losses at the gene ends were 3 bases for V and 8 bases for J; bases not matched to a gene: 16. The germline gives CDR1 SGHTA, CDR2 FQGTGA. There are 17 residues in the CDR3. CDR3 protein: CASSFIPAGGVKNTQYF. As DNA, the CDR3 is TGTGCCAGCAGCTTCATACCCGCGGGAGGGGTCAAAAACACCCAGTACTTC.

On this clonotype itself: Since no conserved phenylalanine or tryptophan closes the CDR3, a read error is the likely cause. V gene TRBV7-6 combines with J gene TRBJ2-5; no definite D call. This CDR3 contains 14 residues. Trimming removed 1 base at V and 7 bases at J, with 13 bases between. Germline CDR1 SGHVS, CDR2 FNYEAQ. The CDR3 reads CASSLDGQPATQYS. The CDR3 DNA follows: TGTGCCAGCAGCTTAGACGGGCAGCCAGCGACCCAGTACTCG.

The chain employs TRBV7-3 and TRBJ2-5; D possibly corresponds to TRBD2 (5 bases). The assigned J gene may be wrong: the sequence end matches TRBJ2-1 better. Germline V gene data show CDR1 as SGHTA and CDR2 as FQGTGA. The CDR3 loop spans 15 amino acids. CDR3 amino acids: CASSLSLAATHEQFF. CDR3 DNA sequence: TGTGCCAGCAGCTTATCCCTAGCTGCAACCCATGAGCAGTTCTTC.

Turning to this clonotype: Its ends do not fully match the called genes, so a read error is possible. V usage is TRBV7-3 and J usage is TRBJ2-3; 8 nucleotides line up with TRBD2. Germline lookup yields CDR1 SGHTA and CDR2 FQGTGA. The CDR3 has 18 residues. CDR3 sequence: CASSLKRAGVTSTETQYF. The CDR3 region has the DNA TGTGCCAGCAGCTTAAAACGAGCGGGGGTTACTAGCACAGAGACCCAGTATTTC.

About this clonotype: Relative to the germline gene, one junction end is altered; a read error may explain this. J is TRBJ2-3 and V is TRBV7-8, with D possibly TRBD2 on 6 matching bases. In germline, CDR1 is SGHVS, CDR2 FQNEAQ. This CDR3 is 18 amino acids long. CDR3 coding DNA: TGTGCCAGCAGCCGACGACTCAGCGGGCTGGGAGCCAAAGATACGCAGTATTTC. The encoded protein is CASSRRLSGLGAKDTQYF.

The chain joins TRBV4-1 to TRBJ2-5, with 8 bases that match TRBD2. The length of the CDR3 is 17 residues. The V gene end was trimmed by 4 bases and the J gene end by 5 bases; junction bases not matched to a gene: 15. Germline CDR1 reads MGHRA; CDR2 reads YSYEKL. CDR3 DNA: TGCGCCAGCAGCCTAGAACAATCCATAGCGGGATCGGAGACCCAGTACTTC. Translating gives CASSLEQSIAGSETQYF.